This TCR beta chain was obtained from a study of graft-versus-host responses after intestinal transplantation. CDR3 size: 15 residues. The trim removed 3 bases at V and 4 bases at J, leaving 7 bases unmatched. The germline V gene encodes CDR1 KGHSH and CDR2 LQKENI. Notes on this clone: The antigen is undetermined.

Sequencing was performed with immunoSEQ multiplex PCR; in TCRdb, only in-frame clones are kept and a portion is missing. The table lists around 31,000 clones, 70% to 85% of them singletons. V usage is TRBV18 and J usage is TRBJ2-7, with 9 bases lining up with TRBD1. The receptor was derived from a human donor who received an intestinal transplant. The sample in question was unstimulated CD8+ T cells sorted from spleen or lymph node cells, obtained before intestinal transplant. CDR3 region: CASSPTGGSPYEQYF. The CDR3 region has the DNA TGTGCCAGCTCACCGACAGGGGGGAGCCCTTACGAGCAGTACTTC.